Following are 3 T cell receptor beta chains from one sample sequenced in a study of T-cell reconstitution after alpha-beta-depleted transplantation in children. For TCRbeta, the library was prepared with unique molecular identifiers. TCRdb recomputed calls from the PCR reads with MiXCR, one row per CDR3 protein. Of a few hundred thousand distinct CDR3 sequences detected, 10% appear once; the ten largest clones hold around 2.3%. Sequenced here: PBMCs from the stem cell graft donor, sampled from the stem cell graft. The receptors were gathered from a human donor who donated a stem cell graft to a child with acute lymphoblastic leukemia.

The V and J genes are TRBV4-1 and TRBJ1-5; D uncertain. Looked up from germline, CDR1 is MGHRA and CDR2 is YSYEKL. The CDR3 is made up of 17 amino acids. Between the trimmed V and J ends, which lost 1 base and 0 bases, there was a span of 13 bases. The CDR3 loop is CASSQGPPVGSNQPQHF. The CDR3 DNA sequence: TGCGCCAGCAGCCAAGGACCCCCCGTGGGTAGCAATCAGCCCCAGCATTTT.

This sequence joins TRBV28 and TRBJ2-1; TRBD2 aligns across 7 bases. From germline, CDR1 is MDHEN and CDR2 SYDVKM. Unmatched junction bases numbered 23, after V lost 2 bases and J lost 7 bases. CDR3 size: 20 residues. CDR3 loop: CASSLRRLAPVLRPLNEQFF. CDR3 nucleotide sequence: TGTGCCAGCAGTTTACGCCGACTAGCACCCGTGCTCCGACCTTTAAATGAGCAGTTCTTC.

V is TRBV9 and J is TRBJ1-2; D unresolved. The V end was cut by 3 bases, the J end by 4 bases, with 10 bases between. Per germline, CDR1 SGDLS and CDR2 YYNGEE. CDR3 length: 13 amino acids. The CDR3 DNA reads TGTGCCAGCAGCGCAACGGGCCCCTATGGCTACACCTTC. Its translation is CASSATGPYGYTF.